The 25 T cell receptor beta chains reported below all come from one sample, sequenced in a study of blood T cell repertoires in COVID-19. Profiled with immunoSEQ multiplex PCR; TCRdb holds only in-frame clones, not every one. The sample carries some 200,000 clones, under 90% recorded once. The source material was peripheral blood. The receptors were sampled from a woman of 80 years or more with COVID-19, enrolled during active disease.

The rearrangement links TRBV5-1 to TRBJ2-7; D gene unclear. V was trimmed by 0 bases and J by 4 bases, leaving 5 bases between them. Germline V lookup: CDR1 SGHRS, CDR2 YFSETQ. The CDR3 runs to 12 residues. CDR3 protein: CASSLGEYEQYF. The CDR3 coding sequence is TGCGCCAGCAGCTTGGGCGAATACGAGCAGTACTTC.

The V and J genes are TRBV5-1 and TRBJ1-1; possibly TRBD1 for D (5 bases). CDR1 is SGHRS, CDR2 YFSETQ, per germline. The CDR3 runs to 14 residues. Trimming removed 2 bases at V and 8 bases at J, with 16 bases between. CDR3 bases: TGCGCCAGCAGCTTTGGGGCGCTCGGCGGAGAAGCTTTCTTT. The encoded protein is CASSFGALGGEAFF.

The CDR3 region has the DNA TGTGCCACCAGCAGAGATCGGGTGGTTGAAAAACTGTTTTTT. As protein: CATSRDRVVEKLFF. This sequence joins TRBV15 and TRBJ1-4; no clear D gene. V lost 0 bases to trimming and J lost 7 bases, with 9 bases between them. Germline V gives CDR1 LNHNV, CDR2 YYDKDF (reference sequence). The CDR3 is 14 residues long.

The rearrangement joins TRBV11-2 to TRBJ2-1; 8 nucleotides agree with TRBD2. The CDR3 has 15 amino acids. The ends lost 5 bases at V and 1 base at J; junction bases unmatched: 4. In germline, CDR1 is SGHAT, CDR2 FQNNGV. CDR3 amino acids: CASSQRERSYNEQFF. As DNA, the CDR3 is TGTGCCAGCAGCCAGCGGGAGCGGTCCTACAATGAGCAGTTCTTC.

The chain carries TRBV19 and TRBJ1-4; D unresolved. The germline V gene has CDR1 LNHDA and CDR2 SQIVND (reference sequence). V was clipped by 5 bases and J by 8 bases, with 12 bases between them. This CDR3 is 13 amino acids long. The CDR3 nucleotides are TGTGCCAGTAGTTGGGCTCAAACGGAAAAACTGTTTTTT. Translating gives CASSWAQTEKLFF. Together with reference TRBV19 and TRBJ1-4, the CDR3 gives the full variable domain: DGGITQSPKYLFRKEGQNVTLSCEQNLNHDAMYWYRQDPGQGLRLIYYSQIVNDFQKGDIAEGYSVSREKKESFPLTVTSAQKNPTAFYLCASSWAQTEKLFFGSGTQLSVL.

The CDR3 sequence: CASSPGGSGASYNEQFF. CDR3 DNA sequence: TGTGCCAGCAGCCCGGGGGGTAGCGGGGCCTCCTACAATGAGCAGTTCTTC. This chain connects TRBV9 to TRBJ2-1; the match to TRBD2 covers 8 bases. The CDR3 loop spans 17 amino acids. Per the germline V gene, CDR1 is SGDLS and CDR2 is YYNGEE. V lost 4 bases, J lost 0 bases, and 9 bases stayed unmatched.

The CDR3 here is CASSYSQGTEKLFF. CDR3 coding DNA: TGTGCCAGCAGCTATTCACAGGGGACTGAAAAACTGTTTTTT. This rearrangement joins TRBV6-6 to TRBJ1-4, with TRBD1 matching over 7 bases. Germline trimming cut 6 bases from V and 7 bases from J; bases unmatched to any gene: 8. In germline, CDR1 is MNHNY, CDR2 SVGAGI (reference sequence). The CDR3 length is 14 residues.

This sequence joins TRBV5-1 and TRBJ2-3, with D unresolved. V was pared by 5 bases and J by 0 bases, with 13 bases between. Germline V CDR1 and CDR2: SGHRS, YFSETQ. CDR3 size: 15 residues. This CDR3 is CASSLGDPSTDTQYF. CDR3 coding DNA: TGCGCCAGCAGTTTAGGAGATCCTAGCACAGATACGCAGTATTTT. The complete variable domain, with remaining parts taken from reference TRBV5-1 and TRBJ2-3, reads KAGVTQTPRYLIKTRGQQVTLSCSPISGHRSVSWYQQTPGQGLQFLFEYFSETQRNKGNFPGRFSGRQFSNSRSEMNVSTLELGDSALYLCASSLGDPSTDTQYFGPGTRLTVL.

The CDR3 reads CASSPLIPGSDEKLFF. The CDR3 DNA sequence: TGTGCCAGCTCACCACTTATTCCGGGATCGGATGAAAAACTGTTTTTT. The chain is built from TRBV18 and TRBJ1-4; D is uncertain. This CDR3 spans 16 amino acids. The germline V gene has CDR1 KGHSH and CDR2 LQKENI. Trimming stripped 1 base from V and 6 bases from J, with 15 bases between.

Note on this clone: One junction end disagrees with the germline gene, perhaps due to a read error. The chain uses TRBV7-9 and TRBJ1-4; TRBD1 might be the D (6 bases). This CDR3 comprises 11 residues. In germline, CDR1 is SEHNR, CDR2 FQNEAQ (reference sequence). CDR3 in DNA: TGTGCCAGCAGCTCTGGGAGGGGACACGCTTTT. As protein: CASSSGRGHAF.

This chain joins TRBV9 and TRBJ2-2; D perhaps matches TRBD2 (7 bases). The CDR3 is made up of 15 amino acids. The germline CDR1 and CDR2 sequences are SGDLS and YYNGEE. Deletions cut 2 bases from V and 5 bases from J, with 13 bases between. CDR3 region: CASSVGGLRTGELFF. In DNA, the CDR3 is TGTGCCAGCAGCGTGGGGGGGCTACGGACCGGGGAGCTGTTTTTT.

The V and J genes are TRBV20-1 and TRBJ2-1; D not resolved. Germline loops: CDR1 DFQATT, CDR2 SNEGSKA (reference sequence). V lost 3 bases to trimming and J lost 6 bases, with 18 bases between them. There are 15 residues in the CDR3. The CDR3 nucleotides read TGCAGTGCTAGTGATCCAGGCCTAATGGGCAATGAGCAGTTCTTC. Its translation is CSASDPGLMGNEQFF.

V is TRBV6-5 and J is TRBJ1-2, with D possibly being TRBD1 (6 bases). Germline V CDR1 and CDR2: MNHEY, SVGAGI. Trimming cost V 6 bases and J 11 bases, with 19 bases left between them. This CDR3 region has 13 residues. The CDR3 protein is CASRFFRQEGYTF. CDR3 in DNA: TGTGCCAGCAGATTCTTTAGACAGGAAGGTTACACCTTC.

J is TRBJ2-3 and V is TRBV3-1 (or the pseudogene TRBV3-2); a possible D gene is TRBD1 (6 bases). V dropped 3 bases and J dropped 4 bases, with 8 bases sitting between them. Germline V gene lookup returns CDR1 LGHDT and CDR2 YNNKEL (reference sequence). The CDR3 spans 13 residues. CDR3 sequence reads: CASSQWGPDTQYF. The CDR3 nucleotides are TGTGCCAGCAGCCAGTGGGGGCCAGATACGCAGTATTTT.

This chain links TRBV28 with TRBJ2-7, with a tentative D call TRBD2 (5 bases). With 7 bases removed from V and 2 bases from J, the gap between germline ends came to 6 bases. The V gene's germline CDR1 is MDHEN and CDR2 SYDVKM. The CDR3 is made up of 11 amino acids. CDR3 in DNA: TGTGCCAGCAAAGCGGCCTACGAGCAGTACTTC. Its protein is CASKAAYEQYF.

The chain uses TRBV28 and TRBJ2-7; TRBD2 agrees at 13 bases. Germline V CDR1 and CDR2: MDHEN, SYDVKM. CDR3 length equals 17 residues. V trimming: 8 bases; J trimming: 0 bases; junction bases outside the gene matches: 10. CDR3 residues: CASQGFGLAGDSYEQYF. DNA of the CDR3: TGTGCCAGCCAGGGATTCGGACTAGCGGGAGACTCCTACGAGCAGTACTTC.

This rearrangement joins TRBV5-4 to TRBJ1-5, with D perhaps matching TRBD1 (5 bases). The CDR3 is 14 residues long. Germline V lookup: CDR1 SGHNT, CDR2 YYREEE (reference sequence). Trimming cost V 1 base and J 4 bases, with 9 bases left between them. The CDR3 sequence: CASSLQGKNQPQHF. The DNA for the CDR3 is TGTGCCAGCAGCTTGCAGGGTAAAAATCAGCCCCAGCATTTT.

V usage is TRBV5-1 and J usage is TRBJ2-7; 7 bases fit TRBD1. In germline, CDR1 is SGHRS, CDR2 YFSETQ. The CDR3 consists of 15 residues. Trimming took 3 bases from V and 2 from J; bases not matched to a gene: 8. The CDR3 region has the DNA TGCGCCAGCAGCTCCGCACAGGGGATAACCTACGAGCAGTACTTC. This sequence encodes CASSSAQGITYEQYF.

The chain recombines TRBV5-1 with TRBJ2-5, with 8 nucleotides matching TRBD2. Germline V gene lookup returns CDR1 SGHRS and CDR2 YFSETQ. The length of the CDR3 is 16 residues. V shed 0 bases, J shed 0 bases, and the junction held 4 bases outside the gene matches. The CDR3 nucleotides are TGCGCCAGCAGCTTGGCCCAGCGGGGGTACCAAGAGACCCAGTACTTC. Translation: CASSLAQRGYQETQYF.

The rearrangement links TRBV5-1 to TRBJ2-3; 8 positions agree with TRBD2. V lost 2 bases, J lost 4 bases, and 6 bases stayed unmatched. Germline V gene sequence: CDR1 SGHRS, CDR2 YFSETQ. This CDR3 spans 15 amino acids. The CDR3 DNA is TGCGCCAGCAGCTTTGGACTAGCAGGTCCAGATACGCAGTATTTT. Protein: CASSFGLAGPDTQYF.

The chain joins TRBV14 to TRBJ1-1, with 7 bases aligning to TRBD1. The germline V gene encodes CDR1 SGHDN and CDR2 FVKESK. Trimming at V came to 3 bases and at J to 5 bases, leaving 6 bases not matched to a gene. The CDR3 is 14 residues long. The CDR3 region is CASSQRDRTTEAFF. The DNA of the CDR3 is TGTGCCAGCAGCCAGAGGGACAGAACGACTGAAGCTTTCTTT.

The chain has TRBV4-1 and TRBJ2-1; 10 nucleotides line up with TRBD2. CDR1 and CDR2 (germline): MGHRA, YSYEKL. CDR3 length equals 18 residues. The junction had 12 bases not matched to a gene; V was cut back by 0 bases and J by 7 bases. For the CDR3, the DNA is TGCGCCAGCAGCCAAGATCCCCTAGCGGGAGTGGGCAGGAATGAGCAGTTCTTC. Translating it yields CASSQDPLAGVGRNEQFF.

V is TRBV19 and J is TRBJ1-5, with a weak D call TRBD1 (6 bases). This CDR3 comprises 14 residues. Between the trimmed V and J ends, which lost 7 bases and 5 bases, there was a span of 15 bases. The germline V gene has CDR1 LNHDA and CDR2 SQIVND (reference sequence). CDR3 residues: CASTWNRVDQPQHF. In nucleotides, the CDR3 is TGTGCCAGTACCTGGAACAGGGTGGATCAGCCCCAGCATTTT.

This chain links TRBV6-5 with TRBJ2-2, with D perhaps matching TRBD2 (5 bases). The CDR3 covers 14 residues. The germline V gene encodes CDR1 MNHEY and CDR2 SVGAGI. Trimming shortened V by 6 bases and J by 6 bases, and 14 bases separated the two germline ends. CDR3 residues: CASRPHSGAGELFF. CDR3 DNA: TGTGCCAGCAGGCCCCACAGCGGCGCCGGGGAGCTGTTTTTT.

V gene TRBV9 combines with J gene TRBJ1-3; D is perhaps TRBD1 (6 bases). Trimming left V 3 bases short and J 0 bases short, with 13 bases between. Germline values: CDR1 SGDLS, CDR2 YYNGEE. This CDR3 region has 16 residues. The CDR3 DNA sequence: TGTGCCAGCAGCGAGGACAGCTCCCTCTCTGGAAACACCATATATTTT. This gives the protein CASSEDSSLSGNTIYF.